This T cell receptor beta chain was observed in a study of CD8 T cells in Susac syndrome. RNA, at 0.5 to 1 ug, was reverse transcribed with random hexamers. Multiplex immunoSEQ PCR targeted 54 Vbeta and 13 Jbeta TCR beta segments. TCRdb independently ran MiXCR on the immunoSEQ multiplex PCR reads; one entry per CDR3 protein. The repertoire includes about 120,000 distinct CDR3 sequences, about 93% of them detected once, and just over 0.095% sits in the top ten. V lost 1 base to trimming and J lost 4 bases, with 7 bases between them. The CDR3 totals 13 residues. Per germline, CDR1 SGHTA and CDR2 FQGNSA.

The sample consisted of CD4+ T cells from PBMCs. The rearrangement links TRBV7-2 to TRBJ1-1; D unclear. This clonotype was obtained from a human donor in good health. The CDR3 bases are TGTGCCAGCAGCTTAGAAGGGCGCACTGAAGCTTTCTTT. As protein: CASSLEGRTEAFF. Based on the CDR3 plus reference TRBV7-2 and TRBJ1-1, the full variable domain is GAGVSQSPSNKVTEKGKDVELRCDPISGHTALYWYRQSLGQGLEFLIYFQGNSAPDKSGLPSDRFSAERTGGSVSTLTIQRTQQEDSAVYLCASSLEGRTEAFFGQGTRLTVV.